The present TCR beta chain was sequenced within a study of OX40 agonist ivuxolimab in advanced cancers. Study results and caveats: Within 6 weeks, CD4+ and CD8+ blood T cells expanded clonally at 0.1 to 3.0 mg/kg.

CDR1 and CDR2 from the germline V gene are SGHRS and YFSETQ. The CDR3 is made up of 12 amino acids. Trimming took 0 bases from V and 2 from J, leaving 2 bases between them. Regarding this clone: No antigen is known for it. The sample contains more than one DNA sequence encoding this CDR3.

Only in-frame clones appear in the TCRdb table, and some are missing; sequencing was by immunoSEQ multiplex PCR. Among some 100,000 clones listed, around 94% were seen once. The chain employs TRBV5-1 and TRBJ2-5; D remains unclear. This material consisted of CD4+ or CD8+ T cells sorted from blood, taken in a trial of the OX40 agonist ivuxolimab. The sequence derives from an adult with an advanced solid tumor such as melanoma, head and neck, liver or kidney cancer. CDR3 sequence reads: CASSLGQETQYF. CDR3 DNA: TGCGCCAGCAGCTTGGGACAAGAGACCCAGTACTTC.